These 17 T cell receptor beta chains were sequenced from one sample in a study of sequential checkpoint blockade in melanoma. As for treatment: randomized to nivolumab then ipilimumab (arm A) or the reverse (arm B). Assay used: immunoSEQ multiplex PCR; TCRdb lists only in-frame clones, some missing. The table records 30,000 or so clones, approximately 82% of them present only once. Sample: CD8+ T cells sorted from blood (inferred from file names), taken from a patient given nivolumab and ipilimumab in sequence. These receptors were collected from a human donor with melanoma.

V is TRBV7-2 and J is TRBJ2-1, with D uncertain. CDR3 length equals 14 residues. Trimming pared 4 bases from V and 3 bases from J, leaving 10 bases between. Per the germline V gene, CDR1 is SGHTA and CDR2 is FQGNSA. The CDR3 sequence is CASSSTLNYNEQFF. The CDR3 nucleotides read TGTGCCAGCAGCTCCACACTAAACTACAATGAGCAGTTCTTC.

This clone has a handful of counts. The chain links TRBV21-1 to TRBJ2-3; the table calls TRBD1, which could not be checked here. TRBV21-1 is listed as a pseudogene. This CDR3 spans 13 amino acids. CDR3 loop: CASTRGGTDTQYF. The DNA of the CDR3 is TGTGCCAGCACCAGGGGGGGCACAGATACGCAGTATTTT.

J is TRBJ2-7 and V is TRBV10-2, with D tentatively TRBD2 (6 bases). Germline values: CDR1 WSHSY, CDR2 SAAADI. V lost 9 bases and J lost 2, with 8 bases in between. CDR3 length: 11 residues. CDR3 DNA: TGCGCCAGAGGAGGGACCTACGAGCAGTACTTC. Translation gives CARGGTYEQYF.

This rearrangement joins TRBV30 to TRBJ2-3, with a weak D call TRBD1 (6 bases). The CDR3 covers 15 residues. The germline V gene has CDR1 GTSNPN and CDR2 SVGIG (reference sequence). Trimming took 1 base from V and 2 from J, leaving 13 bases between them. In nucleotides, the CDR3 is TGTGCCTGGAGTGCCCGAGGGGGTCTCACAGATACGCAGTATTTT. This codes for CAWSARGGLTDTQYF.

The V gene is TRBV7-9, the J gene TRBJ2-5; 9 positions agree with TRBD1. The CDR3 has 15 residues. Looked up from germline, CDR1 is SEHNR and CDR2 is FQNEAQ (reference sequence). Losses at the gene ends were 5 bases for V and 5 bases for J; bases not matched to a gene: 9. The CDR3 sequence: CASSPLTGGRETQYF. The CDR3 DNA reads as TGTGCCAGCAGCCCACTGACAGGGGGACGGGAGACCCAGTACTTC.

The chain has TRBV9 and TRBJ2-7, with 13 bases fitting TRBD2. There are 15 residues in the CDR3. V shed 5 bases and J 5 bases; nucleotides not matched to a gene: 7. Per the germline V gene, CDR1 is SGDLS and CDR2 is YYNGEE. The CDR3 DNA follows: TGTGCCAGCAGTCAACTAGCGGGGGGGCCTCACGAGCAGTACTTC. Its translation: CASSQLAGGPHEQYF.

This clone was found once. The V gene is TRBV10-1, the J gene TRBJ2-1; maybe TRBD2 (6 bases). V gave up 0 bases and J gave up 2 bases, with 11 bases separating them. The CDR3 is 16 amino acids. Per germline, CDR1 WNHNN and CDR2 SYGVQD (reference sequence). The CDR3 bases are TGCGCCAGCAGTGAGTCGACCGAGCGGGCCTACAATGAGCAGTTCTTC. Its protein is CASSESTERAYNEQFF.

The chain carries TRBV29-1 and TRBJ2-5, with D possibly being TRBD2 (7 bases). The J call may be in error: the DNA end matches TRBJ2-7 better. The CDR3 is made up of 14 amino acids. The germline V gene has CDR1 SQVTM and CDR2 ANQGSEA. Here the CDR3 DNA reads TGCAGCGGGGGGAGTGGACAGCGGGGCCACGAGCAGTACTTC. Translated, it gives CSGGSGQRGHEQYF.

V is TRBV2 and J is TRBJ1-4; tentative D call: TRBD1 (5 bases). The CDR3 is 16 amino acids. Deletions cut 5 bases from V and 4 bases from J, with 17 bases between. Per the germline V gene, CDR1 is SNHLY and CDR2 is FYNNEI. CDR3 coding DNA: TGTGCCAGCAGTTCCCCCGCAGGGTTGGGTAATGAAAAACTGTTTTTT. It encodes CASSSPAGLGNEKLFF.

The V call is TRBV21-1, the J call TRBJ1-1; the DNA was not used to check the table's D call, TRBD1. TRBV21-1 is tagged as a pseudogene. The CDR3 spans 13 residues. The CDR3 is CASSNGQGPEAFF. CDR3 coding DNA: TGTGCCAGCAGCAATGGACAGGGGCCTGAAGCTTTCTTT.

The table lists this clone with a few counts. V gene TRBV5-6 combines with J gene TRBJ1-5; D remains unclear. The CDR3 spans 14 residues. Deletions cut 4 bases from V and 3 bases from J, with 11 bases between. CDR1 and CDR2 (germline): SGHDT, YYEEEE. DNA of the CDR3: TGTGCCAGCAGCCCATCATACTCCAATCAGCCCCAGCATTTT. Protein product: CASSPSYSNQPQHF.

CDR3 sequence: CASSQRLAGSFEQYF. CDR3 nucleotide sequence: TGCGCCAGCAGCCAAAGGCTAGCGGGCTCTTTCGAGCAGTACTTC. The genes are TRBV4-1 and TRBJ2-7, with 8 bases lining up with TRBD2. The CDR3 runs 15 residues. Germline V gene lookup returns CDR1 MGHRA and CDR2 YSYEKL. V was pared by 2 bases and J by 6 bases, with 9 bases of the junction left unmatched.

The chain links TRBV4-3 to TRBJ1-4; D may be TRBD1 (5 bases). Trimming pared 3 bases from V and 5 bases from J, leaving 10 bases between. CDR3 size: 14 residues. The germline gives CDR1 LGHNA, CDR2 YSLEER. CDR3 region: CASSHDSSNEKLFF. In DNA form, the CDR3 reads TGCGCCAGCAGCCACGACAGCTCAAATGAAAAACTGTTTTTT.

The chain joins TRBV6-5 to TRBJ1-5; TRBD1 is a possible D gene (6 bases). With 4 bases removed from V and 5 bases from J, the gap between germline ends came to 9 bases. The CDR3 spans 13 residues. From germline, CDR1 is MNHEY and CDR2 SVGAGI. CDR3 sequence: CASSSAGDQPQHF. Here the CDR3 DNA reads TGTGCCAGCAGTTCGGCAGGGGATCAGCCCCAGCATTTT.

The chain employs TRBV27 and TRBJ2-1; tentative D call: TRBD1 (5 bases). Per the germline V gene, CDR1 is MNHEY and CDR2 is SMNVEV (reference sequence). The CDR3 runs 14 residues. With 8 bases removed from V and 4 bases from J, the gap between germline ends came to 15 bases. This CDR3 is CASQGFGPYNEQFF. The CDR3 nucleotides read TGTGCCAGCCAGGGTTTCGGGCCTTACAATGAGCAGTTCTTC.

This clone appeared a single time. The CDR3 here is CASSRLRTAYEQYF. CDR3 nucleotide sequence: TGTGCCAGCAGTCGCCTCCGGACAGCCTACGAGCAGTACTTC. The genes are TRBV27 and TRBJ2-7; perhaps TRBD1 as D (6 bases). The length of the CDR3 is 14 residues. CDR1 and CDR2 from the germline V gene are MNHEY and SMNVEV (reference sequence). V dropped 5 bases and J dropped 2 bases, with 13 bases sitting between them.

The chain couples TRBV7-2 to TRBJ2-7, with D tentatively TRBD1 (5 bases). Trimming shortened V by 5 bases and J by 4 bases, and 9 bases separated the two germline ends. The CDR3 runs to 12 residues. The germline gives CDR1 SGHTA, CDR2 FQGNSA. In nucleotides, the CDR3 is TGTGCCAGCAGCCAAGACAGTTACGAGCAGTACTTC. Residues: CASSQDSYEQYF.